This record covers a single T cell receptor (beta chain). This sample is part of a study of blood T cell repertoires in COVID-19. The overall study: Samples taken during acute and convalescent COVID-19 were collected in the United States, Italy and Spain. From T cells, B-cell-depleted T cells, or PBMCs came the material, which was cDNA or gDNA.

This CDR3 comprises 18 residues. Germline V gives CDR1 KGHDR, CDR2 SFDVKD. V lost 2 bases and J lost 1; bases outside the gene matches: 7. Under the authors' procedure: By means of reference gene primer amplification, nucleated cell counts were estimated. Assay: immunoSEQ multiplex PCR; the TCRdb copy retains only in-frame clones and omits some. V and J calls and clone size come straight from that table; D and trimming were deduced from the DNA. The top ten clones hold 2% to 2.5% of a sample with roughly 290,000 clones, roughly 86% of them seen once. The V gene is TRBV24-1, the J gene TRBJ2-6; 7 bases fit TRBD1. The sequenced material came from peripheral blood. This clonotype originated in a woman in her twenties or thirties who had recovered from COVID-19. CDR3 region: CATSDSLTGPSGANVLTF. The CDR3 coding sequence is TGTGCCACCAGTGATTCGCTGACAGGGCCTTCTGGGGCCAACGTCCTGACTTTC.